One T cell receptor (beta chain) is described in this entry. The data are from a study of CD8+ T cells in alopecia areata. Study context: Treatment of the treated patients consisted of oral tofacitinib, 5 to 10 mg twice daily.

This CDR3 contains 14 residues. Trimming left V 3 bases short and J 0 bases short, with 8 bases between. Germline assignment: CDR1 SGHDN and CDR2 FVKESK. After isolation, RNA underwent reverse transcription to generate cDNA as the sequencing template. Assay: immunoSEQ multiplex PCR; the TCRdb copy retains only in-frame clones and omits some. The sample yields about 120,000 clones, 50% to 55% seen once. Treatment: oral pan-JAK inhibitor, 5-10 mg twice daily. The sequenced sample was CD4+ T cells sorted from blood, obtained at week 4, from a patient treated with tofacitinib. The source of this sequence is a human donor with alopecia areata. This chain connects TRBV14 to TRBJ1-1; no firm D call. The CDR3 DNA sequence: TGTGCCAGCAGCCAGCCGGGAATGAACACTGAAGCTTTCTTT. Protein sequence: CASSQPGMNTEAFF.